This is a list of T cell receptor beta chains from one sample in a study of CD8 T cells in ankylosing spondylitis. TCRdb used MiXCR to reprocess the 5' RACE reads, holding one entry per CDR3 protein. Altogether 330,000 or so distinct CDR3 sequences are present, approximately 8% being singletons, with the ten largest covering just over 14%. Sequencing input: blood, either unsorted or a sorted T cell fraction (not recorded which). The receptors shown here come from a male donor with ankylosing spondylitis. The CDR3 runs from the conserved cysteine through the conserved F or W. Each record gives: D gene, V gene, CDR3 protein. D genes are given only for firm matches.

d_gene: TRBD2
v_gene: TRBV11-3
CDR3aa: CASNSGSVFTGELFF

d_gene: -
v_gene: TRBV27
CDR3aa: CASRSSGDIYEKLFF

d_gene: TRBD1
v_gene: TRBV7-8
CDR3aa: CASSIRTGPALMNTEAFF

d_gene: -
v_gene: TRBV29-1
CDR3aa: CSVATGTSSGAFF

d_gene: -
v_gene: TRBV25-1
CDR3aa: CASSRSEPSYNEQFF

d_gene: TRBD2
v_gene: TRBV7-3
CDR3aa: CASSLLAGLGNEQFF

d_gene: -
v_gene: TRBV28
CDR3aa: CASSLVGWQPQHF

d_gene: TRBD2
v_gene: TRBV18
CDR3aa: CASSPSSGRAQETQYF

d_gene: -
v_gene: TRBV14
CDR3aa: CASSQYETQYF

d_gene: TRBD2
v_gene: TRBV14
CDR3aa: CASSKLAGRGEQFF

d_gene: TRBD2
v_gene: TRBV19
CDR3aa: CASSKRGTYEQYF

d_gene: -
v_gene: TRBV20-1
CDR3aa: CSARDIGLRGNQPQHF

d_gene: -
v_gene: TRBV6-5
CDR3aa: CASSNNRDTNTEAFF

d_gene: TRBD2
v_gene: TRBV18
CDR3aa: CASSLLAGDRDEQFF

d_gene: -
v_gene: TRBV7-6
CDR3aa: CASSSTARPTEAFF

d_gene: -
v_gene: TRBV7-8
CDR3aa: CASSFNPTPSRDTGELFF

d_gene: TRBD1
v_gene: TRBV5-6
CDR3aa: CASSFRQGRDNEQFF

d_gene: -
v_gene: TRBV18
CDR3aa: CASSPPQVDEQYF

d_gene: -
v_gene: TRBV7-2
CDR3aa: CASSLGGGRYYGYTF

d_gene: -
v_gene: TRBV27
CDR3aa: CASSQPPGSRQFF

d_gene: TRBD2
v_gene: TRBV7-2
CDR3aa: CASSLGRSGIPYEQYF

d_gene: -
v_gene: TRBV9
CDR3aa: CASSDRLDSYNEQFF

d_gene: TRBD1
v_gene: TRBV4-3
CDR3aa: CASSQDRGQGHRAFF

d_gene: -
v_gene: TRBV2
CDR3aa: CASSEQPGELFF

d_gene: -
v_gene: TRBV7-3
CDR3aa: CASSLQAGANTGELFF

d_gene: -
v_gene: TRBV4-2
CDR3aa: CASSQVVGLEELFF

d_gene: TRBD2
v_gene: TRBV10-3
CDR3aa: CAIRPGTTNTGELFF

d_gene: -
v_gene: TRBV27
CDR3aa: CASSLWARGELFF

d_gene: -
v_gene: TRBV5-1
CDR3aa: CASSPPGRETQYF

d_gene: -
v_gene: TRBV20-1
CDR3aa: CSARVDREAFF

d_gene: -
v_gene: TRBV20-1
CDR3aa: CSAGRRADYEQYF

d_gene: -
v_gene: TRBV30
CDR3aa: CAWSAENTEAFF

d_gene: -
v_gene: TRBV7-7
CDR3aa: CASSLGPRRPEQYF

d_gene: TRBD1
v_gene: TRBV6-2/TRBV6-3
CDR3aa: CASRTGTENSYEQYF

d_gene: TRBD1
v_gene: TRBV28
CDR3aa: CASKTGGGNQPQHF

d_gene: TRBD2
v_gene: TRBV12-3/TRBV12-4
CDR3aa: CASSLRLAGGDNEQFF

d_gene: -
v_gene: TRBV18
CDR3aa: CASSPDQPPVEKYSNQPQHF

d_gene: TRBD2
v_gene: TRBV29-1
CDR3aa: CSVLGLAGHQETQYF

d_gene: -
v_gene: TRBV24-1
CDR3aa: CATSGRGDSPLHF

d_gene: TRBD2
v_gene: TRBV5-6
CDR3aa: CASSEGLAGVYTGELFF

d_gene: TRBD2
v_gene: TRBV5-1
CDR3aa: CASSGTSIPRTSGKSSYEQYF

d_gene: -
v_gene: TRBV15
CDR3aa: CATSRDAGSFYEQYF

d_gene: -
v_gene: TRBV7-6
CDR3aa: CASSLVGVGYTF